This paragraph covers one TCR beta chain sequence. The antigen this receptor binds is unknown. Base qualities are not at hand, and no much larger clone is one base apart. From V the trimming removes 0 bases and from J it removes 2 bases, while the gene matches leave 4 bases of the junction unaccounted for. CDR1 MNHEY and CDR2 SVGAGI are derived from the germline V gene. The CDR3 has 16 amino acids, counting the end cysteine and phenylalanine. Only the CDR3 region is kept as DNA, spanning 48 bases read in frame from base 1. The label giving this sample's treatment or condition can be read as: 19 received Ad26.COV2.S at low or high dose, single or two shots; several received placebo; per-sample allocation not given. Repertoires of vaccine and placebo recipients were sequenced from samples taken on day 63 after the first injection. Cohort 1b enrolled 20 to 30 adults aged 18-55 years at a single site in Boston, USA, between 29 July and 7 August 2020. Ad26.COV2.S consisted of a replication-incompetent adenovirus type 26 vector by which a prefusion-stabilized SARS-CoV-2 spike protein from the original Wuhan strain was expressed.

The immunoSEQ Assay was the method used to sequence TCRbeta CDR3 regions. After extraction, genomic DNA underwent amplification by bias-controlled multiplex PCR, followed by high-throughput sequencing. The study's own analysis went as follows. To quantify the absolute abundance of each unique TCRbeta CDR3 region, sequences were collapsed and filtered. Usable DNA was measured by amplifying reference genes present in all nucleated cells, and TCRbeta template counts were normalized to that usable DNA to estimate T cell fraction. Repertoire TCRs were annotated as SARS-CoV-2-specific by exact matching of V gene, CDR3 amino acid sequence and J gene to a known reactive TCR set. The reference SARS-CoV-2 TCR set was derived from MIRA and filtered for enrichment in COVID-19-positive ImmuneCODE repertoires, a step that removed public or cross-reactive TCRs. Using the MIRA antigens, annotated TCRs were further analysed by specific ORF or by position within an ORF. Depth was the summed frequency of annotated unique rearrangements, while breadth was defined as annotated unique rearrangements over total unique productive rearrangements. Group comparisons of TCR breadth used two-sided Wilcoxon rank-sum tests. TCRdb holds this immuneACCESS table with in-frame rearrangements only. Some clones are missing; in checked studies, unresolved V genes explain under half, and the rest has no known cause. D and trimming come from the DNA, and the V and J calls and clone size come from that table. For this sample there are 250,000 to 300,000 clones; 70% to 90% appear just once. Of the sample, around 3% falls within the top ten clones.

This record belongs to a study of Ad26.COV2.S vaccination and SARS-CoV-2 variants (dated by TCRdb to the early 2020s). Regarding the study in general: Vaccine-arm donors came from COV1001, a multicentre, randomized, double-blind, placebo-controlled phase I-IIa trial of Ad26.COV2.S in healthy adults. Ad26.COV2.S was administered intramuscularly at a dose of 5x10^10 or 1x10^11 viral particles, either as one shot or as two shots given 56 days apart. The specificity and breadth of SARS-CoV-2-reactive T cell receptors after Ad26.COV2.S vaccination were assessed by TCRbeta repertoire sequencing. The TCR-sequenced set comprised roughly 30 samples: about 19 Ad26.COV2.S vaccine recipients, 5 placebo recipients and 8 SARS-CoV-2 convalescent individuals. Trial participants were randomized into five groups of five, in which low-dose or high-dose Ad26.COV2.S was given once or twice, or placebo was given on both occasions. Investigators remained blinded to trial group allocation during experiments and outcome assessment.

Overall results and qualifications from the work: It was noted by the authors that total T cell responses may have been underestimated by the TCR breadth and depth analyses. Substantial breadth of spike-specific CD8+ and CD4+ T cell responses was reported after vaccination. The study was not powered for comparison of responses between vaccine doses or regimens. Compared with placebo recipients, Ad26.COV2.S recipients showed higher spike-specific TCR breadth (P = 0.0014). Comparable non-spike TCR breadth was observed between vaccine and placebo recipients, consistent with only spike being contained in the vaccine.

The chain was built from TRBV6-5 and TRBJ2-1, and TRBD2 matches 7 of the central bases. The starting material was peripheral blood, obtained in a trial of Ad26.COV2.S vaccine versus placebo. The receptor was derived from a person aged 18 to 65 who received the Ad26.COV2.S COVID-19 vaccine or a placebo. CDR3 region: CASSYSTSVTYNEQFF. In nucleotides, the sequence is TGTGCCAGCAGTTACTCCACTAGCGTCACCTACAATGAGCAGTTCTTC.